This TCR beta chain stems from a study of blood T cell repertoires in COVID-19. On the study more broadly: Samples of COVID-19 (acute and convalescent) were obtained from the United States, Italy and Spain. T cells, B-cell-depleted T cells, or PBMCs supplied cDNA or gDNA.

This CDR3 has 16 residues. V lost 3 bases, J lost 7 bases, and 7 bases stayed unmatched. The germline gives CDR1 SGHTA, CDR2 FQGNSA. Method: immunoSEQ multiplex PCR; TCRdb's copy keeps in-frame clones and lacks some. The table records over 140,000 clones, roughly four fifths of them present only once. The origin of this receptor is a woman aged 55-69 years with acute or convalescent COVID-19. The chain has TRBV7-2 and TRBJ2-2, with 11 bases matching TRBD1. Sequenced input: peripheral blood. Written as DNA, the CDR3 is TGTGCCAGCAGCTTCGGACAGGGGGCTATGGGCGGGGAGCTGTTTTTT. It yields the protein CASSFGQGAMGGELFF.